Presented here are 15 T cell receptor beta chains from one specimen sequenced in a study of T cells in localized non-small cell lung cancer. Libraries were prepared by immunoSEQ multiplex PCR; TCRdb keeps only in-frame clonotypes and omits some of them. There are about 7,300 clones in the sample; under 25% occur only once, and roughly 4% lies in the top ten. The sequenced sample was lung tumor tissue, obtained before any cancer treatment. Receptor source: a man aged 40 to 70 with stage III squamous cell lung carcinoma.

This clone was recorded a few times. V is TRBV11-3 and J is TRBJ2-2; maybe TRBD1 (5 bases). CDR3 size: 15 residues. CDR1 and CDR2 (germline): SGHNT, YENEEA. V lost 4 bases to trimming and J lost 1 base, with 10 bases between them. The CDR3 reads CASSSNGQNTGELFF. The DNA for the CDR3 is TGTGCCAGCAGCTCGAATGGACAGAACACCGGGGAGCTGTTTTTT.

The chain combines TRBV18 with TRBJ1-6; 8 nucleotides line up with TRBD1. Germline loops: CDR1 KGHSH, CDR2 LQKENI. The ends lost 3 bases at V and 8 bases at J; junction bases unmatched: 9. CDR3 length: 16 amino acids. The CDR3 nucleotides are TGTGCCAGCTCACCGGGGACAGGCCGAGTTGATTCACCCCTCCACTTT. Protein sequence: CASSPGTGRVDSPLHF.

J is TRBJ2-7 and V is TRBV30; a weak D match, TRBD2 (5 bases). The V gene's germline CDR1 is GTSNPN and CDR2 SVGIG (reference sequence). The CDR3 loop spans 11 amino acids. V was shortened by 1 base and J by 7 bases, with 8 bases between the two germline ends. CDR3 in amino acids: CAWSAQREQYF. Written as DNA, the CDR3 is TGTGCCTGGAGTGCACAGCGGGAGCAGTACTTC.

The gene calls are TRBV19 and TRBJ2-1, with 9 bases identical to TRBD1. Germline lookup yields CDR1 LNHDA and CDR2 SQIVND (reference sequence). With 7 bases clipped from V and 0 bases from J, the junction kept 4 bases outside the gene matches. The CDR3 is 15 residues long. The CDR3 DNA is TGTGCCAGTAACCGGGACAGGGTCTCCTACAATGAGCAGTTCTTC. Its translation is CASNRDRVSYNEQFF.

This clone was seen more than once but under ten times. The chain has TRBV6-8 and TRBJ2-7; 10 nucleotides align to TRBD2. Germline CDR1 and CDR2: MNHGY and SAAAGT. V was pared by 5 bases and J by 4 bases, with 2 bases of the junction left unmatched. The CDR3 runs 13 residues. The CDR3 loop reads CASSLAGEYEQYF. In DNA, the CDR3 is TGTGCCAGCAGTCTAGCGGGGGAATACGAGCAGTACTTC.

By proportion, this clone is medium-sized (0.01 to 0.1%). The chain couples TRBV18 to TRBJ1-5; D is undetermined. This CDR3 has 14 amino acids. V lost 3 bases, J lost 1 base, and 7 bases lay in between. Germline-derived CDR1 and CDR2 are KGHSH and LQKENI. This chain's CDR3 is CASSPLGSNQPQHF. The DNA of the CDR3 is TGTGCCAGCTCACCGCTCGGGAGCAATCAGCCCCAGCATTTT. The variable domain in full, with the rest retrieved from reference TRBV18 and TRBJ1-5, is NAGVMQNPRHLVRRRGQEARLRCSPMKGHSHVYWYRQLPEEGLKFMVYLQKENIIDESGMPKERFSAEFPKEGPSILRIQQVVRGDSAAYFCASSPLGSNQPQHFGDGTRLSIL.

The rearrangement uses TRBV19 and TRBJ2-2; D is undetermined. This CDR3 comprises 12 residues. Trimming left V 3 bases short and J 6 bases short, with 5 bases between. Germline values: CDR1 LNHDA, CDR2 SQIVND (reference sequence). The CDR3 DNA follows: TGTGCCAGTAGTATGCCGGCCGGGGAGCTGTTTTTT. Residues: CASSMPAGELFF.

This clone was found a few times. The gene calls are TRBV30 and TRBJ2-3; D call uncertain. Germline V gives CDR1 GTSNPN, CDR2 SVGIG (reference sequence). The CDR3 extends over 14 amino acids. Between the trimmed V and J ends, which lost 2 bases and 4 bases, there was a span of 13 bases. CDR3 sequence reads: CAWSSMGSADTQYF. As DNA, the CDR3 is TGTGCCTGGAGTAGTATGGGTTCGGCAGATACGCAGTATTTT.

This clone was counted only a few times. The chain carries TRBV28 and TRBJ1-5, with TRBD1 identical over 12 bases. V lost 8 bases and J lost 4; bases outside the gene matches: 6. Germline lookup yields CDR1 MDHEN and CDR2 SYDVKM. The CDR3 sequence is 15 residues long. This chain's CDR3 is CASLRDRGQNQPQHF. In nucleotides, the CDR3 is TGTGCCAGCCTCCGGGACAGGGGGCAGAATCAGCCCCAGCATTTT.

This clone was detected a few times. The CDR3 is CAWTRARRTGELFF. CDR3 nucleotides: TGTGCCTGGACGCGAGCCCGACGCACCGGGGAGCTGTTTTTT. The V and J genes are TRBV30 and TRBJ2-2; D remains unclear. This CDR3 has 14 residues. CDR1 and CDR2 from the germline V gene are GTSNPN and SVGIG (reference sequence). The germline V and J ends were trimmed by 4 bases and 4 bases, with 13 bases remaining between them.

Relative to its sample, this clone is medium-sized. The chain has TRBV6-8 and TRBJ2-7; D is unclear. Germline V lookup: CDR1 MNHGY, CDR2 SAAAGT. The CDR3 length is 15 residues. Trimming left V 7 bases short and J 0 bases short, with 16 bases between. The CDR3 coding sequence is TGTGCCAGCAAAGCCCCGGGCGGCCACTCCTACGAGCAGTACTTC. Translated, it gives CASKAPGGHSYEQYF.

This chain joins TRBV28 and TRBJ1-6, with D possibly matching TRBD1 (5 bases). The germline V and J ends were trimmed by 6 bases and 7 bases, with 16 bases remaining between them. Germline CDR1 and CDR2: MDHEN and SYDVKM. This CDR3 has 15 residues. The CDR3 here is CASRAGPGKNSPLHF. CDR3 bases: TGTGCCAGCAGGGCCGGCCCAGGGAAGAATTCACCCCTCCACTTT.

The V and J genes are TRBV19 and TRBJ2-7, with 9 bases fitting TRBD1. CDR3 length: 15 amino acids. Germline CDR1 reads LNHDA; CDR2 reads SQIVND (reference sequence). Trimming took 5 bases from V and 6 from J; bases not matched to a gene: 11. In nucleotides, the CDR3 is TGTGCCAGTAGTCCGGACAGGGGTTTGTTGGGCGAGCAGTACTTC. It is translated as CASSPDRGLLGEQYF.

This clone appeared a few times. The CDR3 loop is CASSVGAGNTGELFF. The CDR3, as DNA: TGTGCCAGCAGTGTCGGTGCGGGTAACACCGGGGAGCTGTTTTTT. The chain links TRBV9 to TRBJ2-2, with D perhaps TRBD2 (5 bases). In germline, CDR1 is SGDLS, CDR2 YYNGEE. V was cut by 5 bases and J by 2 bases, with 13 bases left in between. The CDR3 length is 15 residues.

The chain has TRBV28 and TRBJ2-1; 9 bases line up with TRBD1. This CDR3 has 15 amino acids. The ends lost 6 bases at V and 1 base at J; junction bases unmatched: 4. CDR1 is MDHEN and CDR2 is SYDVKM in the germline V gene. The CDR3 protein is CASRYGQGSYNEQFF. The CDR3 region has the DNA TGTGCCAGCAGGTATGGACAGGGGTCCTACAATGAGCAGTTCTTC.